This is a list of T cell receptor beta chains from one sample in a study of blood T cell repertoires in COVID-19. Libraries were prepared by immunoSEQ multiplex PCR; TCRdb keeps only in-frame clonotypes and omits some of them. This sample has over 250,000 clones, with 85% found just once. The specimen sequenced was peripheral blood. Source of these receptors: a human donor in a cohort sampled during active COVID-19. The CDR3 runs from the conserved cysteine through the conserved F or W. A D gene is named only where the DNA matches it firmly.

CDR3 | D | J | V
CATSSGIGDTQYF | - | TRBJ2-3 | TRBV15
CASLQGTLGEQYF | - | TRBJ2-7 | TRBV21-1
CASSEMSYNSPLHF | - | TRBJ1-6 | TRBV25-1
CASSQGLGTSASSTDTQYF | TRBD2 | TRBJ2-3 | TRBV4-1
CASSETISGFRQNQPQHF | - | TRBJ1-5 | TRBV6-1
CATSDPTANTGELFF | - | TRBJ2-2 | TRBV24-1
CASSLNRLASNEQFF | - | TRBJ2-1 | TRBV7-6
CASSNSPRGYTF | - | TRBJ1-2 | TRBV19
CASHRDRGTWNEQFF | TRBD1 | TRBJ2-1 | TRBV5-4
CASSFAGPFGNEQFF | - | TRBJ2-1 | TRBV19
CASSARGGTGQETQYF | TRBD1 | TRBJ2-5 | TRBV7-9
CASSPPQGLVKVF | - | TRBJ2-1 | TRBV4-1
CASSPRTGINQPQHF | TRBD1 | TRBJ1-5 | TRBV18
CASSKGGSTEQFF | TRBD1 | TRBJ2-1 | TRBV28
CASSFGVQGFSDGYTF | - | TRBJ1-2 | TRBV5-6
CSARVVEEQYF | - | TRBJ2-7 | TRBV20-1
CATSGGVNTEAFF | - | TRBJ1-1 | TRBV15
CASSIGGSSSGNTIYF | - | TRBJ1-3 | TRBV19
CASSQAYLSGEGYTF | - | TRBJ1-2 | TRBV14
CASSLGATSYGYTF | - | TRBJ1-2 | TRBV7-9
CASSHRDGTEAFF | - | TRBJ1-1 | TRBV5-1